This T cell receptor beta chain was recovered during a study of T cell responses to AZD1222 COVID-19 vaccine (dated by TCRdb to 2020 to 2023). Looking at the study overall: Because spike-specific TCR depth and breadth did not differ between the two schedules, AZD1222 recipients who got a second dose at roughly 4 weeks were pooled with those who got a second dose at roughly 12 weeks. A total of 233 trial participants underwent TCR sequencing, of whom about 210 had received two doses of AZD1222 and about 26 had received two doses of the MenACWY control vaccine. Enrollment into the trials was organized by age into subgroups of 18-55, 56-69 and 70-plus years, and those subgroups contained about 150, 27 and 61 TCR-sequenced participants, respectively.

This clone was seen a handful of times. There is no known antigen for this receptor. Base qualities are not provided; no much larger clone lies one nucleotide away. Its CDR3 holds 12 amino acids, cysteine through phenylalanine. The DNA shown is the 36-base CDR3, in frame from base 1. At the junction V is shortened by 8 bases and J by 5 bases, with 14 bases in between. For CDR1 and CDR2, the germline V gene lists SGHDT and YYEEEE. The paper's findings and limits, for the study overall: Participants were mostly white British and included more females than males, and it was suggested by the authors that clonal diversity may have been underestimated. Vaccine-associated CD4 TCRs spanned the whole spike protein, with dominant responses in regions 160-218 and 743-854. Conclusions about previously exposed vaccinees are limited because only six or seven AZD1222 recipients were SARS-CoV-2 seropositive at baseline. The 56-69-year group was small, and its depth increase did not reach significance, likely because of low power. Reportedly, almost half of the unique spike-specific TCRs recognized epitopes lying outside the regions that are mutated in the B.1.351 and B.1.1.7 variants. After two AZD1222 doses, spike-specific TCR breadth and depth were significantly higher than at day 0 and than in MenACWY recipients. Because no day 14 peak-response samples were available, the repertoires could be characterized only after the peak T cell response.

The label giving this sample's time point can be read as: baseline before first vaccination. Vaccinee samples were obtained from the UK trials COV001 and COV002, which included a single-blind randomized controlled phase 2/3 trial of AZD1222 (ChAdOx1 nCoV-19) in healthy adults. Trial participant PBMC samples were collected at day 0 and day 28 after the second dose for TCRbeta chain sequencing. The CDR3 regions of human TCRbeta chains were analyzed by immunosequencing. The original pipeline was this. Repertoire TCRs were matched against a reference library of SARS-CoV-2-specific TCRs generated with the MIRA antigen-specificity platform. Breadth meant the fraction of unique TCRs that were SARS-CoV-2-associated, whereas depth meant the fraction of total T cells that were SARS-CoV-2-associated. Using the MIRA data, each spike-specific TCR was mapped to the spike region that the TCR reacts to and placed in a CD4 or CD8 class. Log10-transformed breadth and depth values were compared by one-way ANOVA with Sidak's multiple comparisons tests. As stored in TCRdb, this immuneACCESS dataset retains in-frame rearrangements with V and J assigned. A fraction of the clones does not appear; measured against another copy, unresolved V genes explain less than half of the discrepancy, and the remainder lacks a known reason. That table gives V, J and clone size, and the DNA gave D and trimming. The sample records roughly 120,000 clones, around 90% of which are singletons. Around 4% of the sample goes to the ten largest clones.

Rearrangement joined TRBV5-6 to TRBJ2-7; TRBD1 is possibly the D segment (5 matching bases). The sequencing used peripheral blood, collected on day 0 of AZD1222 vaccination. This TCR came from an adult in good health. The DNA is TGTGCCAGTGGGGCTGTGGAAGACGAGCAGTACTTC. Translated, this is CASGAVEDEQYF.